One and the same sample provided the 10 T cell receptor beta chains below, sequenced in a study of Ad26.COV2.S vaccination and SARS-CoV-2 variants. Sequencing used immunoSEQ multiplex PCR; TCRdb keeps in-frame clones, though not all of them. The table lists some 340,000 clones, around four fifths of them singletons, with 2.1% in the top ten. Treatment in this sample: over 15 received Ad26.COV2.S at low or high dose, single or two shots; several received placebo; per-sample allocation not given. Samples were taken on day 63 after the first vaccine or placebo injection. Specimen: peripheral blood, collected in a trial of Ad26.COV2.S vaccine versus placebo. The receptors come from a person between 18 and 65 years old who received the Ad26.COV2.S COVID-19 vaccine or a placebo.

The chain uses TRBV11-3 and TRBJ2-5, with 9 bases matching TRBD1. There are 16 residues in the CDR3. The germline CDR1 and CDR2 sequences are SGHNT and YENEEA. The V segment lost 2 bases and the J segment 2 bases; nucleotides outside the gene matches: 6. CDR3 sequence (DNA): TGTGCCAGCAGCTTATGGGGACAGGGCGGACAAGAGACCCAGTACTTC. Its translation is CASSLWGQGGQETQYF.

This clone appeared a few times. This chain links TRBV5-4 with TRBJ1-4, with D unclear. CDR3 size: 14 residues. V was shortened by 4 bases and J by 3 bases, with 10 bases between the two germline ends. Germline V gene lookup returns CDR1 SGHNT and CDR2 YYREEE (reference sequence). This CDR3 is CASSPSGANEKLFF. In DNA form, the CDR3 reads TGTGCCAGCAGCCCCAGTGGGGCTAATGAAAAACTGTTTTTT.

The chain employs TRBV29-1 and TRBJ2-2; D unresolved. This CDR3 has 13 amino acids. Germline assignment: CDR1 SQVTM and CDR2 ANQGSEA. The ends were cut back, 0 bases at V and 6 bases at J, with 8 bases in the middle. The CDR3 DNA sequence: TGCAGCGTTGAAGAGTTCGCTCCCGGGGAGCTGTTTTTT. This gives the protein CSVEEFAPGELFF.

The chain couples TRBV6-5 to TRBJ2-5, with 7 bases lining up with TRBD1. CDR1 is MNHEY, CDR2 SVGAGI, per germline. J was trimmed by 4 bases and V by 5 bases; bases with no gene match: 7. This CDR3 spans 14 amino acids. CDR3 sequence: CASSRQGVGETQYF. CDR3 bases: TGTGCCAGCAGTCGACAGGGCGTTGGAGAGACCCAGTACTTC.

The V and J genes are TRBV3-1 (or the pseudogene TRBV3-2) and TRBJ1-2; D remains unclear. CDR1 is LGHDT and CDR2 is YNNKEL in the germline V gene (reference sequence). There are 15 residues in the CDR3. V shed 1 base and J shed 1 base, with 10 bases lying between them. The CDR3 DNA reads as TGTGCCAGCAGCCAAGGCAGGATCGATAACTATGGCTACACCTTC. It is translated as CASSQGRIDNYGYTF.

This clone was recorded a few times. The chain recombines TRBV9 with TRBJ1-4, with TRBD1 identical over 10 bases. Trimming removed 5 bases from V and 5 bases from J; junction bases left unmatched: 9. Germline V gene data show CDR1 as SGDLS and CDR2 as YYNGEE. The CDR3 is 16 residues long. The CDR3 DNA reads TGTGCCAGCAGTCGAACCCCGGGACAGGGGAATGAAAAACTGTTTTTT. Translation: CASSRTPGQGNEKLFF.

Only one count was recorded for this clone. The genes are TRBV3-1 (or the pseudogene TRBV3-2) and TRBJ1-2; D unclear. The CDR3 runs 12 residues. Between the trimmed V and J ends, which lost 0 bases and 8 bases, there was a span of 7 bases. Per germline, CDR1 LGHDT and CDR2 YNNKEL (reference sequence). The CDR3 sequence: CASSQDWRGYTF. CDR3 DNA sequence: TGTGCCAGCAGCCAAGATTGGAGAGGCTACACCTTC.

This chain links TRBV5-6 with TRBJ2-5; 8 bases fit TRBD2. The CDR3 length is 16 residues. V trimming: 0 bases; J trimming: 3 bases; junction bases outside the gene matches: 7. The germline gives CDR1 SGHDT, CDR2 YYEEEE. CDR3 protein: CASSLVPGGPEETQYF. For the CDR3, the DNA is TGTGCCAGCAGCTTGGTTCCGGGGGGGCCGGAAGAGACCCAGTACTTC.

V and J are TRBV28 and TRBJ1-2, with D tentatively TRBD1 (5 bases). Trimming pared 5 bases from V and 2 bases from J, leaving 15 bases between. CDR1 and CDR2 (germline): MDHEN, SYDVKM. The CDR3 has 15 amino acids. This CDR3 reads CASSLLDSTNYGYTF. CDR3 sequence (DNA): TGTGCCAGCAGTCTCCTAGACAGTACCAACTATGGCTACACCTTC.

The genes are TRBV4-1 and TRBJ2-1, with D uncertain. The CDR3 consists of 13 residues. From germline, CDR1 is MGHRA and CDR2 YSYEKL. Trimming shortened V by 4 bases and J by 12 bases, and 16 bases separated the two germline ends. CDR3 in amino acids: CASSPSTGLGQFF. The DNA for the CDR3 is TGCGCCAGCAGCCCCAGTACCGGATTGGGGCAGTTCTTC.